This entry lists 18 T cell receptor beta chains sequenced from one sample in a study of cytomegalovirus exposure and HLA in healthy donors. PCR amplification relied on 60 Vbeta primers (plus 13 Jbeta primers). Measured with immunoSEQ multiplex PCR; TCRdb has only the in-frame clones, and not every one. Among around 120,000 clones listed, around four fifths were seen once. The sequencing input was PBMCs. All receptors come from a woman in her 40s in good health and CMV-seropositive.

The count of this clone is one. CDR3 nucleotide sequence: TGTGCCAGCAGCCGGGGAGGGACTGCCTACGAGCAGTACTTC. Amino acid sequence: CASSRGGTAYEQYF. J is TRBJ2-5 and V is TRBV9; 7 nucleotides line up with TRBD2. The DNA end lines up better with TRBJ2-7; the J call may be wrong. Germline V gene lookup returns CDR1 SGDLS and CDR2 YYNGEE. This CDR3 has 14 amino acids.

The V call is TRBV7-3, the J call TRBJ2-5; 8 bases align to TRBD2. Losses at the gene ends were 5 bases for V and 0 bases for J; bases not matched to a gene: 8. Per germline, CDR1 SGHTA and CDR2 FQGTGA. The CDR3 sequence is 16 residues long. CDR3 sequence reads: CASSPISGVNQETQYF. In nucleotides, the CDR3 is TGTGCCAGCAGCCCTATTAGCGGGGTGAACCAAGAGACCCAGTACTTC.

CDR3 nucleotides: TGTGCCAGCAGAGGACAGGCTGGAAACACCATATATTTT. Protein sequence: CASRGQAGNTIYF. The chain carries TRBV6-5 and TRBJ1-3, with TRBD1 matching 7 bases. CDR3 length: 13 amino acids. Germline CDR1 reads MNHEY; CDR2 reads SVGAGI. V was clipped by 6 bases and J by 2 bases; unmatched bases: 1.

This chain links TRBV7-3 with TRBJ2-2, with D possibly TRBD2 on 6 matching bases. The CDR3 spans 18 residues. V lost 5 bases and J 0 bases, leaving 19 bases between the germline ends. Germline V lookup: CDR1 SGHTA, CDR2 FQGTGA. In DNA form, the CDR3 reads TGTGCCAGCAGCCCGCGGGACGGCTTTGCGGCGAACACCGGGGAGCTGTTTTTT. As protein: CASSPRDGFAANTGELFF.

The V call is TRBV10-3, the J call TRBJ2-7; 11 nucleotides match TRBD1. This CDR3 has 15 residues. From germline, CDR1 is ENHRY and CDR2 SYGVKD. V shed 3 bases and J 2 bases; nucleotides not matched to a gene: 3. CDR3 nucleotides: TGTGCCATCAGTGATTCGGGACAGGGGGCCTACGAGCAGTACTTC. This sequence encodes CAISDSGQGAYEQYF.

The rearrangement links TRBV5-1 to TRBJ2-5; 16 bases fit TRBD2. This CDR3 region has 17 residues. Trimming took 2 bases from V and 7 from J; bases not matched to a gene: 8. Germline CDR1 is SGHRS and CDR2 is YFSETQ. CDR3 region: CASSFTGTSGGEVTQYF. CDR3 in DNA: TGCGCCAGCAGCTTCACCGGGACTAGCGGGGGGGAGGTGACCCAGTACTTC.

The chain carries TRBV19 and TRBJ1-4; 7 bases agree with TRBD1. Germline CDR1 reads LNHDA; CDR2 reads SQIVND (reference sequence). CDR3 length equals 14 residues. Germline trimming cut 7 bases from V and 0 bases from J; bases unmatched to any gene: 2. The CDR3 protein is CASTGTATNEKLFF. The CDR3 DNA is TGTGCCAGTACCGGGACAGCAACTAATGAAAAACTGTTTTTT.

The rearrangement joins TRBV29-1 to TRBJ2-5; 10 bases agree with TRBD2. Germline CDR1 and CDR2: SQVTM and ANQGSEA. This CDR3 has 12 amino acids. V trimming: 2 bases; J trimming: 8 bases; junction bases outside the gene matches: 2. The CDR3 here is CSVELAGATQYF. In nucleotides, the CDR3 is TGCAGCGTTGAACTAGCGGGAGCTACCCAGTACTTC.

V gene TRBV6-5 combines with J gene TRBJ1-5; 8 bases are shared with TRBD1. Trimming removed 6 bases from V and 2 bases from J; junction bases left unmatched: 0. Germline CDR1 and CDR2: MNHEY and SVGAGI. The CDR3 sequence is 13 residues long. DNA for the CDR3: TGTGCCAGCAGGGACAGGGGCAATCAGCCCCAGCATTTT. Protein product: CASRDRGNQPQHF.

The chain links TRBV5-1 to TRBJ2-2; 7 bases line up with TRBD1. Germline values: CDR1 SGHRS, CDR2 YFSETQ. The V segment lost 5 bases and the J segment 2 bases; nucleotides outside the gene matches: 6. The CDR3 is made up of 15 amino acids. The CDR3 region is CASRVGTENTGELFF. The CDR3 coding sequence is TGCGCCAGCAGAGTCGGGACAGAAAACACCGGGGAGCTGTTTTTT.

The chain recombines TRBV28 with TRBJ1-5; D perhaps matches TRBD1 (5 bases). Germline CDR1 MDHEN, CDR2 SYDVKM. Trimming took off 6 bases at V and 4 bases at J, with 13 bases between the two ends. CDR3 length equals 14 residues. CDR3 sequence reads: CASSLRQTNQPQHF. As DNA, the CDR3 is TGTGCCAGCAGCCTCCGACAGACTAATCAGCCCCAGCATTTT.

This clone was counted a few times. The chain employs TRBV6-5 and TRBJ1-4, with 8 bases that match TRBD1. The trim removed 5 bases at V and 5 bases at J, leaving 4 bases unmatched. Germline assignment: CDR1 MNHEY and CDR2 SVGAGI. The CDR3 sequence is 14 residues long. The DNA for the CDR3 is TGTGCCAGCAGTACCGGGACAGGCAATGAAAAACTGTTTTTT. Encoded protein: CASSTGTGNEKLFF.

V is TRBV14 and J is TRBJ1-1, with TRBD1 matching 9 bases. CDR1 and CDR2 (germline): SGHDN, FVKESK. V lost 4 bases to trimming and J lost 7 bases; unmatched junction nucleotides: 4. CDR3 size: 13 residues. The CDR3 sequence is CASSRGTGFEAFF. CDR3 nucleotides: TGTGCCAGCAGCCGGGGGACAGGGTTTGAAGCTTTCTTT.

This rearrangement joins TRBV7-8 to TRBJ1-2; 7 bases map to TRBD1. The germline gives CDR1 SGHVS, CDR2 FQNEAQ. CDR3 length: 16 amino acids. The J segment lost 0 bases and the V segment lost 1 base, leaving 5 bases of the junction unmatched. The CDR3: CASSLVAGGTNYGYTF. Here the CDR3 DNA reads TGTGCCAGCAGCTTAGTTGCAGGGGGGACTAACTATGGCTACACCTTC.

This chain joins TRBV6-5 and TRBJ2-5, with a possible D match to TRBD1 (6 bases). Germline V gene lookup returns CDR1 MNHEY and CDR2 SVGAGI. Trimming removed 6 bases from V and 5 bases from J, with 13 bases in between. The CDR3 loop spans 13 amino acids. The CDR3 DNA follows: TGTGCCAGCAGCCAGGGGATGAGGGAGACCCAGTACTTC. Translated: CASSQGMRETQYF.

This clone showed up just once. The rearrangement joins TRBV5-1 to TRBJ2-7, with a weak D call TRBD1 (6 bases). Looked up from germline, CDR1 is SGHRS and CDR2 is YFSETQ. Trimming cost V 3 bases and J 5 bases, with 18 bases left between them. This CDR3 has 15 amino acids. CDR3 bases: TGCGCCAGCAGCTCTGCTACAGGGCAACGGGACGAGCAGTACTTC. The encoded protein is CASSSATGQRDEQYF.

This chain connects TRBV4-1 to TRBJ1-2; D gene uncertain. The germline V and J ends were trimmed by 1 base and 4 bases, with 7 bases remaining between them. The CDR3 covers 13 residues. The germline CDR1 and CDR2 sequences are MGHRA and YSYEKL. This chain's CDR3 is CASSQGEGYGYTF. The CDR3 DNA reads TGCGCCAGCAGCCAAGGAGAGGGCTATGGCTACACCTTC.

This chain uses TRBV30 with TRBJ2-1; the D gene is possibly TRBD2 (5 bases). Germline V gene sequence: CDR1 GTSNPN, CDR2 SVGIG (reference sequence). V shed 3 bases and J shed 2 bases, with 8 bases lying between them. The CDR3 covers 13 residues. The DNA for the CDR3 is TGTGCCTGGAGCCGGGGAACCTACAATGAGCAGTTCTTC. It codes for CAWSRGTYNEQFF.